This T cell receptor beta chain comes out of a study of blood T cell repertoires in COVID-19 (TCRdb year 2020). Regarding the study in general: Samples covering the acute and convalescent phases of COVID-19 were provided by collaborators in the United States, Italy and Spain. The prospective study material was composed of cDNA or gDNA derived from T cells, B-cell-depleted T cells, or PBMCs. Subjects who had been exposed to COVID-19, were actively infected with it, or had recovered from it provided the deeply sampled blood TCRbeta repertoires that made up the dataset. The repertoires were released in a freely available public database meant as a resource for research on the immune response to SARS-CoV-2. The samples were drawn from two sources: the first 160 participants of the ongoing ImmuneRACE study, and fewer than 1,500 subjects contributed by 6 global collaborators. Sample metadata almost always included a de-identified subject ID, COVID-19 status, age in years and sex. Where HLA class I and class II types were available, the types were taken from metadata supplied by the sample provider, not from assay-based typing. The research as a whole found: How much clinical and demographic metadata was included differed by source and by participant, and the metadata was provided uncurated.

In Seattle, one collaborating source enrolled patients while the infection was active and tracked those patients longitudinally over the course of disease. The collaborating institutions used their own protocols to collect whole blood in K2EDTA tubes. For TCRbeta analysis, collaborators shipped samples as frozen whole blood, isolated PBMCs, or DNA extracted from either of those sample types. To note about this clone: Its antigen has not been determined. The sample holds no much larger clone one base away, and base qualities are not on file.

The immunoSEQ Assay, a bias-controlled multiplex PCR, was used to amplify TCRbeta CDR3 regions from genomic DNA. In the source study's methods: Within the assay, amplification of reference gene primers was used to estimate how many nucleated cells each sample contained. To quantify the absolute abundance of each unique TCRbeta CDR3 rearrangement, sequence reads were collapsed and filtered. For each sample, productive Simpson clonality was calculated by taking the square root of Simpson's diversity index across productive rearrangements. The table comes from immuneACCESS by way of TCRdb, which keeps in-frame sequences with V and J called. Part of the clones is missing from these tables; in studies checked, under half for an unresolved V gene and the rest for unknown reasons. D and trimming come from the DNA, and the V and J calls and clone size come from that table. In this sample the table shows some 360,000 clones, 70% to 90% of which occur a single time. The biggest ten clones account for about 2.1% of the sample.

Per the germline V gene, SGHRS is the CDR1 and YFSETQ is the CDR2. CDR3 length: 14 amino acids, cysteine to phenylalanine. This entry keeps only the CDR3 DNA: 42 bases, framed from base 1. V drops 0 bases and J drops 1 base, leaving 7 bases in between. This TCR was sampled from a woman aged 55-69 years with COVID-19, enrolled during active disease. Sequenced: peripheral blood. The rearranged chain carries TRBV5-1 and TRBJ2-5; TRBD2 is perhaps the D gene, given 6 matching bases. The sequence in DNA is TGCGCCAGCAGCTTGGCGCGGGGCCAAGAGACCCAGTACTTC. Translated, it gives CASSLARGQETQYF.